The 10 T cell receptor beta chains listed next were all sequenced from one sample in a study of cytomegalovirus exposure and HLA in healthy donors. In the PCR, 60 Vbeta and 13 Jbeta primers were used. Clones were sequenced by immunoSEQ multiplex PCR, and TCRdb holds only the in-frame ones, with some missing. Among approximately 67,000 clones listed, 68% were seen once. Sequencing was carried out using PBMCs. These receptors all stem from a woman aged 25-40 years in good health and CMV-seronegative.

This clone has a handful of counts. The V gene is TRBV6-6, the J gene TRBJ2-7; TRBD1 aligns across 10 bases. The germline gives CDR1 MNHNY, CDR2 SVGAGI (reference sequence). V trimming: 5 bases; J trimming: 4 bases; junction bases outside the gene matches: 5. This CDR3 is 14 amino acids long. CDR3 DNA: TGTGCCAGCAGTCCGGGACAGGGGAGGTACGAGCAGTACTTC. Its translation: CASSPGQGRYEQYF.

The chain combines TRBV7-2 with TRBJ1-1; no reliable D call. With 5 bases removed from V and 11 bases from J, the gap between germline ends came to 18 bases. The germline V gene has CDR1 SGHTA and CDR2 FQGNSA. This CDR3 contains 13 residues. CDR3 region: CASSPRRGGEAFF. The CDR3 DNA reads as TGTGCCAGCAGCCCCCGGCGGGGAGGTGAGGCTTTCTTT.

The genes are TRBV5-1 and TRBJ2-7; 7 bases align to TRBD1. J gave up 1 base and V 4 bases, and 8 bases lay outside the gene matches. This CDR3 spans 15 amino acids. Germline V CDR1 and CDR2: SGHRS, YFSETQ. Written as DNA, the CDR3 is TGCGCCAGCAGCACCGGCTGGACAGGTTCCTACGAGCAGTACTTC. It is translated as CASSTGWTGSYEQYF.

The table lists this clone with a few counts. J is TRBJ2-7 and V is TRBV7-2, with TRBD2 matching over 7 bases. CDR3 length: 15 amino acids. V shed 5 bases, J shed 2 bases, and the junction held 9 bases outside the gene matches. Germline assignment: CDR1 SGHTA and CDR2 FQGNSA. The CDR3 here is CASSPEGGKAYEQYF. CDR3 bases: TGTGCCAGCAGCCCCGAGGGAGGGAAAGCCTACGAGCAGTACTTC.

This rearrangement joins TRBV4-3 to TRBJ2-1; 7 positions agree with TRBD1. The J segment lost 9 bases and the V segment lost 1 base, leaving 6 bases of the junction unmatched. CDR1 and CDR2 from the germline V gene are LGHNA and YSLEER. The CDR3 runs to 14 residues. CDR3: CASSQVLTGTEQFF. The CDR3 DNA reads TGCGCCAGCAGCCAAGTCCTGACAGGGACTGAGCAGTTCTTC.

This clone was detected a few times. V and J are TRBV10-3 and TRBJ1-5, with D tentatively TRBD1 (6 bases). This CDR3 has 14 amino acids. From germline, CDR1 is ENHRY and CDR2 SYGVKD. The germline V and J ends were trimmed by 2 bases and 2 bases, with 7 bases remaining between them. DNA of the CDR3: TGTGCCATCAGTGAGGAGGGGGGCAATCAGCCCCAGCATTTT. The encoded protein is CAISEEGGNQPQHF.

The CDR3 nucleotides read TGTGCCAGCAGCGCAGGGACAACCCAAGAGACCCAGTACTTC. The encoded protein is CASSAGTTQETQYF. The chain combines TRBV7-9 with TRBJ2-5; a possible D gene is TRBD1 (6 bases). This CDR3 is built from 14 residues. Germline loops: CDR1 SEHNR, CDR2 FQNEAQ (reference sequence). The ends were cut back, 5 bases at V and 1 base at J, with 11 bases in the middle.

The V gene is TRBV7-7, the J gene TRBJ1-4, with D maybe TRBD1 (6 bases). V was pared by 4 bases and J by 6 bases, with 12 bases between. This CDR3 spans 14 amino acids. Germline-derived CDR1 and CDR2 are SSHAT and FNYEAQ (reference sequence). This CDR3 is CASSSGGADEKLFF. CDR3 nucleotide sequence: TGTGCCAGCAGCTCCGGGGGGGCAGATGAAAAACTGTTTTTT.

This rearrangement joins TRBV13 to TRBJ2-1; perhaps TRBD1 as D (5 bases). V dropped 2 bases and J dropped 2 bases, with 10 bases sitting between them. The CDR3 totals 15 residues. CDR1 is PRHDT and CDR2 is FYEKMQ in the germline V gene (reference sequence). The CDR3 DNA is TGTGCCAGCAGCTTATCTCGGACACCCTACAATGAGCAGTTCTTC. Protein product: CASSLSRTPYNEQFF.

V usage is TRBV11-2 and J usage is TRBJ1-3, with TRBD1 identical over 7 bases. J gave up 1 base and V 5 bases, and 2 bases lay outside the gene matches. This CDR3 has 14 amino acids. CDR1 and CDR2 from the germline V gene are SGHAT and FQNNGV. The CDR3 region is CASSQQGSGNTIYF. Written as DNA, the CDR3 is TGTGCCAGCAGCCAACAGGGGTCTGGAAACACCATATATTTT. Using reference TRBV11-2 and TRBJ1-3 for the parts outside the CDR3, the full variable domain is EAGVAQSPRYKIIEKRQSVAFWCNPISGHATLYWYQQILGQGPKLLIQFQNNGVVDDSQLPKDRFSAERLKGVDSTLKIQPAKLEDSAVYLCASSQQGSGNTIYFGEGSWLTVV.